A single T cell receptor (beta chain) is shown here with its context. Each recovered donor of Cohort 3 presented with two negative PCRs, clearance, or symptom resolution. Germline CDR1 is KGHSH and CDR2 is LQKENI. The CDR3 runs to 14 residues. The trim removed 3 bases at V and 9 bases at J, leaving 6 bases unmatched. The data were produced by immunoSEQ multiplex PCR, yet TCRdb's version contains in-frame clones alone and is incomplete. The data show about 310,000 clones, about 88% seen once. This record belongs to a study of blood T cell repertoires in COVID-19. Overall study: Nucleic acid was either cDNA or gDNA, and it came from T cells, B-cell-depleted T cells, or PBMCs.

The sequenced sample consisted of PBMCs or T cells enriched from blood (not recorded which). V usage is TRBV18 and J usage is TRBJ2-7; 12 bases align to TRBD2. The TCR originated in a woman aged 40 to 50 who had recovered from COVID-19. CDR3 sequence (DNA): TGTGCCAGCTCACCCTCGGGACTAGCGGGTAGGCAGTACTTC. This translates into CASSPSGLAGRQYF.